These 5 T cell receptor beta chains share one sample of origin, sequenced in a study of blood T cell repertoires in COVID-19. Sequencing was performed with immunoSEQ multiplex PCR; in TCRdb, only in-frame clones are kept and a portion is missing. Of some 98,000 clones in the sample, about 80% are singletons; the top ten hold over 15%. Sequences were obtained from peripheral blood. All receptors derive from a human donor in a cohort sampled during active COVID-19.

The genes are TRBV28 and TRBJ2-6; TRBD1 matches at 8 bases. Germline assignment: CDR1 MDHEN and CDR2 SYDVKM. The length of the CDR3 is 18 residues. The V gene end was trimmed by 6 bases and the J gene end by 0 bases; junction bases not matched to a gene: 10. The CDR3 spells CASSRPGQVTSGANVLTF. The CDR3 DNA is TGTGCCAGCAGCCGTCCGGGACAGGTGACCTCTGGGGCCAACGTCCTGACTTTC.

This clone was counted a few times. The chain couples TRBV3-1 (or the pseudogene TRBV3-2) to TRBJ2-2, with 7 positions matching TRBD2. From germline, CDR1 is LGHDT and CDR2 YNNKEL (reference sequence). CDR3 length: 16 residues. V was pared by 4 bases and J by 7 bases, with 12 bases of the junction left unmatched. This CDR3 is CASSRRWAPGGGELFF. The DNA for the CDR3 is TGTGCCAGCAGCCGCCGTTGGGCCCCGGGGGGCGGGGAGCTGTTTTTT.

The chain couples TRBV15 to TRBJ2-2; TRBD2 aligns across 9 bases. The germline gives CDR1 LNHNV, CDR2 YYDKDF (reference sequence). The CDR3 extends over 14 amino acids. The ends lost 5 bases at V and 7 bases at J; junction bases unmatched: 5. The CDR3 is CATSEGLAIGELFF. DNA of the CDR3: TGTGCCACCAGCGAGGGACTAGCTATCGGGGAGCTGTTTTTT.

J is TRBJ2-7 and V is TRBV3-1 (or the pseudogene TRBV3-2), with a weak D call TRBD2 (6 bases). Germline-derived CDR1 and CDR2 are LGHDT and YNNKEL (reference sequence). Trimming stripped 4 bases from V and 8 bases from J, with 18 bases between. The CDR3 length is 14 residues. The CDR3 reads CASSPRLGGVKQYF. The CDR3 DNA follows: TGTGCCAGCAGCCCTAGACTAGGCGGGGTAAAGCAGTACTTC.

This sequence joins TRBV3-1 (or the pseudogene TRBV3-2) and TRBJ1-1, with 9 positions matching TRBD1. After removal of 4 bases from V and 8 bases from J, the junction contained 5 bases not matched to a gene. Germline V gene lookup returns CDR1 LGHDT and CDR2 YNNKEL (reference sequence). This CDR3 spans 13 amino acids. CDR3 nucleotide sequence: TGTGCCAGCAGCCTCCGGACAGGGGCCGAAGCTTTCTTT. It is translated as CASSLRTGAEAFF.